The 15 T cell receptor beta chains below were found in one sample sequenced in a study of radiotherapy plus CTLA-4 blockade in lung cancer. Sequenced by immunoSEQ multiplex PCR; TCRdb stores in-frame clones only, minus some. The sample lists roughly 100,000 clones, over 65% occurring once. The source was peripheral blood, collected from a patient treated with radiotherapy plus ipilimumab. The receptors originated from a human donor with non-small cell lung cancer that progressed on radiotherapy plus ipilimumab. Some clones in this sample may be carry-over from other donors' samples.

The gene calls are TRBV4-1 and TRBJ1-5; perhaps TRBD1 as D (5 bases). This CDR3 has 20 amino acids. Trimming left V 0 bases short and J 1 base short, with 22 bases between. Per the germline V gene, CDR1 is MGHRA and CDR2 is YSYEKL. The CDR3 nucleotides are TGCGCCAGCAGCCAAGACGGTCCCCGGGCCTTTAGGGGAAGCAATCAGCCCCAGCATTTT. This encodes CASSQDGPRAFRGSNQPQHF.

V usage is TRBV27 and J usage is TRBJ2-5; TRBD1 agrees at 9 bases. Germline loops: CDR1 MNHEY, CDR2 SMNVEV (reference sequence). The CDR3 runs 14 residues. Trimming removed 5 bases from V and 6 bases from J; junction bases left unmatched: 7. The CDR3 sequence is CASSLGTGPKTQYF. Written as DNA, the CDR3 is TGTGCCAGCAGTCTTGGGACAGGGCCGAAGACCCAGTACTTC.

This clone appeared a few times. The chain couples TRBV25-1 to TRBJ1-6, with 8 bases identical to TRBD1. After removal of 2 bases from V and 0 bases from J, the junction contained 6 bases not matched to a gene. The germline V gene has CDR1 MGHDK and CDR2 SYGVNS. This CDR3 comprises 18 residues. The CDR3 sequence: CASSEVTGGSSYNSPLHF. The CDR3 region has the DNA TGTGCCAGCAGTGAAGTTACAGGGGGTAGCTCCTATAATTCACCCCTCCACTTT.

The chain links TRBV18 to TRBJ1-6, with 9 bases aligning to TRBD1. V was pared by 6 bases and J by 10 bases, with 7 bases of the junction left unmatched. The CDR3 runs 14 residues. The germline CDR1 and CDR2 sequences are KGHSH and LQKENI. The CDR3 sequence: CASSLDRGSSPLHF. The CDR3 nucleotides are TGTGCCAGCTCCCTGGACAGGGGAAGCTCACCCCTCCACTTT.

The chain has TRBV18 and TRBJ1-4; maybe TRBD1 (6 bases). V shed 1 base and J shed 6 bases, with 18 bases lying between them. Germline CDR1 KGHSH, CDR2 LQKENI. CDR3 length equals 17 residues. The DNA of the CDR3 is TGTGCCAGCTCACCACGTCGACTACAGGGAGGAGATGAAAAACTGTTTTTT. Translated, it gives CASSPRRLQGGDEKLFF. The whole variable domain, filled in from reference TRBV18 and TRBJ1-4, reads NAGVMQNPRHLVRRRGQEARLRCSPMKGHSHVYWYRQLPEEGLKFMVYLQKENIIDESGMPKERFSAEFPKEGPSILRIQQVVRGDSAAYFCASSPRRLQGGDEKLFFGSGTQLSVL.

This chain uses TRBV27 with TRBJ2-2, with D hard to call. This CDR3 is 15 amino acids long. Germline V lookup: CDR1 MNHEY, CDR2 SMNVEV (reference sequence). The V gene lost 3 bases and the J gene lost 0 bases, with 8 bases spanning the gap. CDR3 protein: CASSFKPTNTGELFF. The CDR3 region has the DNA TGTGCCAGCAGTTTTAAGCCGACGAACACCGGGGAGCTGTTTTTT.

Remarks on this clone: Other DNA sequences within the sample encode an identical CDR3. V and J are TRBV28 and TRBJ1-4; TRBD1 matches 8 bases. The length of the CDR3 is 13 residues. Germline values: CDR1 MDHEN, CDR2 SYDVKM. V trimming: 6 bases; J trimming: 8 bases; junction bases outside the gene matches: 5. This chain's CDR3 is CASRPGQGEKLFF. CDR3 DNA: TGTGCCAGCAGACCTGGACAGGGAGAAAAACTGTTTTTT. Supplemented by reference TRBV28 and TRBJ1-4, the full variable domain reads DVKVTQSSRYLVKRTGEKVFLECVQDMDHENMFWYRQDPGLGLRLIYFSYDVKMKEKGDIPEGYSVSREKKERFSLILESASTNQTSMYLCASRPGQGEKLFFGSGTQLSVL.

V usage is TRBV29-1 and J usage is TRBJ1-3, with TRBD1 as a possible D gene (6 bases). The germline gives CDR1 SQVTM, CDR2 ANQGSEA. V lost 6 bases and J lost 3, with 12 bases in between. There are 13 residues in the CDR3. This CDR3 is CSVAGAIGNTIYF. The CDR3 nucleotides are TGCAGCGTCGCGGGGGCTATTGGAAACACCATATATTTT.

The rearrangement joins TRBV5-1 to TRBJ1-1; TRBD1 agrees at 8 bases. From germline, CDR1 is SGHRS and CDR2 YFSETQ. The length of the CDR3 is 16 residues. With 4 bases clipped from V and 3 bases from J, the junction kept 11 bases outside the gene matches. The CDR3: CASSDLTTGVDTEAFF. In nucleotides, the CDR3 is TGCGCCAGCAGCGATCTAACGACAGGGGTGGACACTGAAGCTTTCTTT.

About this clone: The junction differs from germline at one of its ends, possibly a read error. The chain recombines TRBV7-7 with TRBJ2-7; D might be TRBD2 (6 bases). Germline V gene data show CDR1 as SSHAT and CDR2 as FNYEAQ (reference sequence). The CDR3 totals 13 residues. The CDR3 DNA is TGTGCTAGCAGCTTAGCGGTGGGGGACGAGCAGTACTTC. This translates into CASSLAVGDEQYF.

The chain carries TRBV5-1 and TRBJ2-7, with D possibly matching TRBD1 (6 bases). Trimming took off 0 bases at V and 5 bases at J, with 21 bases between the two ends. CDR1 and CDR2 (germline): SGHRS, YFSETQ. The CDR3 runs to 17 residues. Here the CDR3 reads CASSLGIGAPEGDEQYF. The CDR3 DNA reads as TGCGCCAGCAGCTTGGGCATAGGCGCTCCCGAGGGGGACGAGCAGTACTTC.

This CDR3 is CASSPIARQETQYF. The CDR3 nucleotides are TGTGCCAGCTCACCAATCGCGCGCCAAGAGACCCAGTACTTC. V gene TRBV18 combines with J gene TRBJ2-5; no clear D. Trimming left V 2 bases short and J 1 base short, with 8 bases between. Germline V gene lookup returns CDR1 KGHSH and CDR2 LQKENI. The CDR3 is 14 amino acids.

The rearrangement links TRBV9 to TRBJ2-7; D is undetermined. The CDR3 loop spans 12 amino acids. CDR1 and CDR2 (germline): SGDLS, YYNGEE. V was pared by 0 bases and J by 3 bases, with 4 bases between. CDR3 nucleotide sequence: TGTGCCAGCAGCGTAGACCACTACGAGCAGTACTTC. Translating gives CASSVDHYEQYF.

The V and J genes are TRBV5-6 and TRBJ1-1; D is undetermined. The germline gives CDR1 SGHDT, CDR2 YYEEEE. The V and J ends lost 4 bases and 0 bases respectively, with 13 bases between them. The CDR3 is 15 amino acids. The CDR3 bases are TGTGCCAGCAGCGACCTCGGACGGATGAACACTGAAGCTTTCTTT. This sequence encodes CASSDLGRMNTEAFF.

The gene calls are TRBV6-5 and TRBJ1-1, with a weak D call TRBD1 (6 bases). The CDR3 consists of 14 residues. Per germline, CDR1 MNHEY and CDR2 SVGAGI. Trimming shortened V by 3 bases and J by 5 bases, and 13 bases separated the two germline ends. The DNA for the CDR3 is TGTGCCAGCAGTTATACAGGGTTAGAGACTGAAGCTTTCTTT. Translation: CASSYTGLETEAFF.